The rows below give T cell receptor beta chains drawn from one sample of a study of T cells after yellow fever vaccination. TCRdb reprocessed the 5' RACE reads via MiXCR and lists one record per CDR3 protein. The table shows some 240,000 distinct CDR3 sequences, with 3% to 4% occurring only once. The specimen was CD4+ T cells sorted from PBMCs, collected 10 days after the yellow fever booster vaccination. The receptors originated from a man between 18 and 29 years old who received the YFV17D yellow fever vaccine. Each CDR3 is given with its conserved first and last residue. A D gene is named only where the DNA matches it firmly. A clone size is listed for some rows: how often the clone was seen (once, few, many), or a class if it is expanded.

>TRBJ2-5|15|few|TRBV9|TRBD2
CASSGLAGGGETQYF
TGTGCCAGCAGCGGGCTGGCGGGGGGTGGGGAGACCCAGTACTTC
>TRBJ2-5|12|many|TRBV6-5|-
CASSALRGQVRF
TGTGCCAGCAGCGCCCTCCGGGGGCAGGTCCGGTTC
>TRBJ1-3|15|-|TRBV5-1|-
CASSLDGRSGNTIYF
TGCGCCAGCAGCTTGGATGGGCGAAGTGGAAACACCATATATTTT
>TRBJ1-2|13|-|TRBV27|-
CASSPRNNYGYTF
TGTGCCAGCAGCCCCCGCAATAATTATGGCTACACCTTC
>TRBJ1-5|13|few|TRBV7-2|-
CASSRDPGEPQHF
TGTGCCAGCAGCCGAGACCCCGGCGAGCCCCAGCATTTT
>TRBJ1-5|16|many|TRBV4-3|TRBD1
CASSPDRQDTNQPQHF
TGCGCCAGCAGCCCGGACAGGCAAGACACCAATCAGCCCCAGCATTTT
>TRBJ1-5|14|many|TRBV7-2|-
CASSFGPSTQPQHF
TGTGCCAGCAGCTTCGGTCCTAGCACTCAGCCCCAGCATTTT
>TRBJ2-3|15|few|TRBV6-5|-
CASSHGAASTDTQYF
TGTGCCAGCAGTCACGGGGCGGCTAGCACAGATACGCAGTATTTT
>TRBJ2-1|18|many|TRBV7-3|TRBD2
CASSLSGGFLGSYNEQFF
TGTGCCAGCAGCTTAAGCGGGGGGTTTTTAGGGTCCTACAATGAGCAGTTCTTC
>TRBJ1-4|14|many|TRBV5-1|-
CASSQSVTNEKLFF
TGCGCCAGCAGCCAATCGGTGACTAATGAAAAACTGTTTTTT
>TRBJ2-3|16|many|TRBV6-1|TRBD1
CASRRQGAHSTDTQYF
TGTGCCAGCAGAAGACAGGGTGCCCACTCCACAGATACGCAGTATTTT
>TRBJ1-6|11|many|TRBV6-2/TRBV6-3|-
CASSRNSPLHF
TGTGCCAGCAGCCGGAATTCACCCCTCCACTTT
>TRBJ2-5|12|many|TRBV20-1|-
CSAREGWETQYF
TGCAGTGCTAGAGAGGGGTGGGAGACCCAGTACTTC
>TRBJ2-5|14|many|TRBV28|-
CASSFLRGQETQYF
TGTGCCAGCAGTTTTCTCCGGGGCCAAGAGACCCAGTACTTC
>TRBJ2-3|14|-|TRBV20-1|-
CSADSPFGTDTQYF
TGCAGTGCTGATTCCCCCTTCGGCACAGATACGCAGTATTTT
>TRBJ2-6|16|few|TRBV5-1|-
CASSLQGISGANVLTF
TGCGCCAGCAGCCTCCAGGGAATCTCTGGGGCCAACGTCCTGACTTTC
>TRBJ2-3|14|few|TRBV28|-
CASSFVVTPDTQYF
TGTGCCAGCAGTTTTGTCGTTACTCCAGATACGCAGTATTTT
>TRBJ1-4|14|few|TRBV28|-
CASSFNGAGEKLFF
TGTGCCAGCAGTTTTAACGGGGCGGGTGAAAAACTGTTTTTT
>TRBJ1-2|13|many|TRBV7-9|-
CASSPPSGYGYTF
TGTGCCAGCAGCCCTCCATCGGGATATGGCTACACCTTC
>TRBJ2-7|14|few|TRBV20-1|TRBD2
CSAPPLAGEYEQYF
TGCAGTGCTCCTCCGTTAGCGGGGGAGTACGAGCAGTACTTC
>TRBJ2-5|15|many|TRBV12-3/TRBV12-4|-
CASSLVVEGTKTQYF
TGTGCCAGCAGTTTAGTGGTGGAGGGAACAAAGACCCAGTACTTC
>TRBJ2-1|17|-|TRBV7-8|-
CASSSPGWQAADNEQFF
TGTGCCAGCAGCTCCCCTGGGTGGCAGGCCGCCGACAATGAGCAGTTCTTC
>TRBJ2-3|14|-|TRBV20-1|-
CSARVGGSTDTQYF
TGCAGTGCTAGAGTGGGGGGAAGCACAGATACGCAGTATTTT
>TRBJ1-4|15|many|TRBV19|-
CASSSTGTTNEKLFF
TGTGCCAGTAGTAGCACAGGTACAACTAATGAAAAACTGTTTTTT
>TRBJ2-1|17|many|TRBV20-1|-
CSARDLGGTGSYNEQFF
TGCAGTGCTAGAGATCTGGGTGGTACTGGCTCCTACAATGAGCAGTTCTTC
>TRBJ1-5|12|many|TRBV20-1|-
CSANQLDQPQHF
TGCAGTGCTAACCAGCTTGATCAGCCCCAGCATTTT
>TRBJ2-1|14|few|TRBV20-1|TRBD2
CSAYVNRGGYEQFF
TGCAGTGCTTACGTCAACCGGGGGGGATATGAGCAGTTCTTC
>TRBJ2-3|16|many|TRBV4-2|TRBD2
CASSQVAGGGSDTQYF
TGTGCCAGCAGCCAGGTAGCGGGGGGAGGGTCAGATACGCAGTATTTT
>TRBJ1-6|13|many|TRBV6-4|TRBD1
CASAGTAGSPLHF
TGTGCCAGCGCCGGGACAGCAGGATCACCCCTCCACTTT
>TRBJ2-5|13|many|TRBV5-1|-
CASSIRGEETQYF
TGCGCCAGCAGCATAAGAGGGGAAGAGACCCAGTACTTC
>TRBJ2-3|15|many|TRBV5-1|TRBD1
CASSLTGQPTDTQYF
TGCGCCAGCAGCCTGACGGGACAGCCCACAGATACGCAGTATTTT
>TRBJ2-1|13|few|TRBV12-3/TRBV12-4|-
CASSFNGWDEQFF
TGTGCCAGCAGTTTTAATGGTTGGGATGAGCAGTTCTTC
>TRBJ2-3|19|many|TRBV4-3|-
CASSRTVVRGSGNTDTQYF
TGCGCCAGCAGCCGTACGGTCGTACGCGGGTCAGGAAATACAGATACGCAGTATTTT
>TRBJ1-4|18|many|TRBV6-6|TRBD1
CASSRRGGQDATNEKLFF
TGTGCCAGCAGTAGACGGGGGGGACAGGATGCAACTAATGAAAAACTGTTTTTT
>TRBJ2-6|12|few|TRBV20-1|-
CSAGVGANVLTF
TGCAGTGCAGGCGTGGGGGCCAACGTCCTGACTTTC
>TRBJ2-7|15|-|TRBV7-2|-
CASSLAKGSTYEQYF
TGTGCCAGCAGCTTAGCGAAGGGGTCGACCTACGAGCAGTACTTC
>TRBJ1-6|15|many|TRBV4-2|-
CASSQERGRNSPLHF
TGTGCCAGCAGCCAAGAACGTGGTAGAAATTCACCCCTCCACTTT